This paragraph covers one TCR beta chain sequence. Many counts were recorded for this clonotype. Which antigen it targets is not known. No much larger clone is present one base from it, and per-base qualities are unavailable. This sample stems from a study of CD8 T cells in ankylosing spondylitis (dated by TCRdb to about 2017). For context, the study as a whole: The study profiled T cell receptor beta repertoires in healthy donors and ankylosing spondylitis patients to find disease-linked TCR variants. The full study cohort was made up of 25 ankylosing spondylitis patients and more than 90 healthy donors. Peripheral blood was sampled, and synovial fluid was also collected from ankylosing spondylitis patients.

The cysteine opens and the phenylalanine closes a CDR3 of 13 amino acids. The DNA shown is the 39-base CDR3, in frame from base 1. Trimming takes 7 bases from V and 0 bases from J, and the germline ends sit 11 bases apart. CDR1 and CDR2 were assigned from the germline V gene (reference sequence) as DFQATT and SNEGSKA. Sequenced on an Illumina HiSeq 2500. Quantitative 5'-RACE with molecular barcodes was used to prepare TCR beta libraries. The original methods were these. A new computational method based on a probabilistic model of VDJ rearrangement was used to identify disease-linked TCR variants. TCRdb passed the public sequencing reads through fastp at Q25 and MiXCR, retaining productive beta sequences. A single entry per CDR3 protein holds the most common genes and DNA from its merged rows. Clone size and V and J calls follow TCRdb, not the original study. In all, the sample holds about 840,000 distinct CDR3 sequences, and 12% of those were seen once. The ten largest account for more than 0.5% of the sample.

General findings and caveats noted by the study authors: Blood from ankylosing spondylitis patients appeared to be characterized by a TCR beta motif made up of under ten highly homologous amino acid variants. Some motif variants were previously reported in synovial fluid and blood of reactive arthritis patients, suggesting common disease-initiation mechanisms. A CD8+ phenotype was shown by the disease-linked clones, which were found at relatively low frequencies in peripheral blood. The disease-linked clones were reported as significantly enriched in matched synovial fluid samples from ankylosing spondylitis patients.

The sequenced sample consisted of blood, either unsorted or a sorted T cell fraction (not recorded which). The sequence links TRBV20-1 to TRBJ2-3, with the D gene not confidently named. The receptor was derived from a male donor with ankylosing spondylitis. The DNA sequence follows: TGCAGTGAGGGCCGGGTTAGCACAGATACGCAGTATTTT. This codes for CSEGRVSTDTQYF.